This is a list of T cell receptor beta chains from one sample in a study of tumor-infiltrating lymphocytes in glioblastoma multiforme. A single record per CDR3 protein comes from TCRdb applying MiXCR to the multiplex PCR reads. The sample includes about 13,000 distinct CDR3 sequences, approximately 70% of them seen just once. The sequenced material came from brain tumor tissue. The receptor source for this set is a male donor with glioblastoma. Both conserved end residues are part of each CDR3. Each record gives: V gene, clone size, J gene, D gene, CDR3 protein, CDR3 DNA. A D gene is named only where the DNA matches it firmly. Size values are once, few and many counts, or a class for expanded clones, and some rows have none.

TRBV2	-	TRBJ2-7	TRBD2	CASSEGGSGFEQYF	TGTGCCAGCAGTGAGGGAGGGAGTGGGTTCGAGCAGTACTTC
TRBV5-8	-	TRBJ2-2	-	CASRGTFSTGELFF	TGTGCCAGCCGCGGGACATTTAGTACCGGGGAGCTGTTTTTT
TRBV20-1	-	TRBJ2-1	TRBD2	CSARGLAGVHRLGEQFF	TGCAGTGCTAGAGGGCTAGCGGGAGTCCACCGACTTGGTGAGCAGTTCTTC
TRBV30	-	TRBJ2-2	TRBD1	CALRDRDILSTGELFF	TGTGCCCTCAGGGACAGGGATATACTTAGCACCGGGGAGTTGTTTTTT
TRBV11-2	many	TRBJ1-2	TRBD1	CASSQPTGIYYGYTF	TGTGCCAGCAGCCAGCCGACAGGGATTTACTATGGCTACACCTTC
TRBV7-9	many	TRBJ1-1	-	CASSLRDWDEAFF	TGTGCCAGCAGCCTCCGGGACTGGGATGAAGCTTTCTTT
TRBV10-3	-	TRBJ2-5	TRBD2	CATGLAIETQYF	TGTGCCACAGGACTAGCGATTGAGACCCAGTACTTC
TRBV12-3/TRBV12-4	-	TRBJ2-5	-	CAGSNERQETQYF	TGTGCCGGCAGTAATGAGAGACAAGAGACCCAGTACTTC
TRBV5-5	-	TRBJ2-1	-	CASSSGLSSYNEQFF	TGTGCCAGCAGCTCCGGACTCAGCTCCTACAATGAGCAGTTCTTC
TRBV29-1	-	TRBJ2-7	-	CSVEEVGDQPSREQYF	TGCAGCGTTGAAGAGGTGGGAGATCAGCCGTCTCGCGAGCAGTACTTC
TRBV29-1	-	TRBJ1-1	-	CSVPGRQSEAFF	TGCAGCGTTCCCGGCCGACAGTCTGAAGCTTTCTTT
TRBV6-5	-	TRBJ2-7	-	CASRRSTVPYEQYF	TGTGCCAGCAGGCGCTCGACAGTTCCCTACGAGCAGTACTTC
TRBV6-2/TRBV6-3	-	TRBJ1-5	-	CASSPQGVRGQHQHF	TGTGCCAGCAGTCCCCAGGGAGTGCGCGGTCAGCACCAGCATTTT
TRBV20-1	-	TRBJ2-1	-	CSARDSGGLLFSYNEQFF	TGCAGTGCTAGAGATTCAGGAGGGTTGCTTTTCTCCTACAATGAGCAGTTCTTC
TRBV27	-	TRBJ2-7	TRBD1	CASSSGTAAYEQYF	TGTGCCAGCAGTTCCGGGACAGCTGCCTACGAGCAGTACTTC
TRBV20-1	-	TRBJ2-7	TRBD2	CSASPVAGVSEQYF	TGCAGTGCTAGTCCGGTAGCGGGAGTCAGTGAGCAGTACTTC
TRBV12-3/TRBV12-4	-	TRBJ1-2	-	CATLPGTF	TGTGCCACCCTCCCGGGCACCTTC
TRBV20-1	-	TRBJ2-3	-	CSARDRGGIIDTQYF	TGCAGTGCTAGAGATAGGGGGGGGATCATAGACACGCAGTATTTT
TRBV3-1	few	TRBJ2-7	-	CASSHPGSYEQYF	TGTGCCAGCAGCCACCCAGGGTCCTACGAGCAGTACTTC
TRBV6-5	medium-sized	TRBJ1-5	-	CASSYSFGDGNQPQHF	TGTGCCAGCAGTTACTCTTTCGGGGACGGCAATCAGCCCCAGCATTTT
TRBV5-1	-	TRBJ2-7	TRBD2	CASSLAALAGEYEQYF	TGCGCCAGCAGCTTGGCCGCTCTAGCGGGAGAGTACGAGCAGTACTTC
TRBV20-1	-	TRBJ2-1	-	CSARETLEPYNEQFF	TGCAGTGCTAGAGAGACCCTGGAGCCCTACAATGAGCAGTTCTTC
TRBV6-2/TRBV6-3	-	TRBJ2-1	TRBD2	CANSYSTTSGRAFKQFF	TGTGCCAACAGTTACTCCACGACTAGCGGGAGGGCCTTTAAGCAGTTCTTC
TRBV20-1	-	TRBJ2-5	TRBD2	CSARAGGTVKELAEAETQYF	TGCAGTGCTAGGGCAGGAGGGACTGTTAAGGAGCTAGCGGAGGCGGAGACCCAGTACTTC
TRBV11-2	-	TRBJ1-5	-	CASSSLQGNQPQHF	TGTGCCAGCAGCTCGCTTCAGGGAAATCAGCCCCAGCATTTT
TRBV6-1	-	TRBJ2-5	-	CTSTIVTNQETQYF	TGTACCAGCACGATCGTGACAAACCAAGAGACCCAGTACTTC